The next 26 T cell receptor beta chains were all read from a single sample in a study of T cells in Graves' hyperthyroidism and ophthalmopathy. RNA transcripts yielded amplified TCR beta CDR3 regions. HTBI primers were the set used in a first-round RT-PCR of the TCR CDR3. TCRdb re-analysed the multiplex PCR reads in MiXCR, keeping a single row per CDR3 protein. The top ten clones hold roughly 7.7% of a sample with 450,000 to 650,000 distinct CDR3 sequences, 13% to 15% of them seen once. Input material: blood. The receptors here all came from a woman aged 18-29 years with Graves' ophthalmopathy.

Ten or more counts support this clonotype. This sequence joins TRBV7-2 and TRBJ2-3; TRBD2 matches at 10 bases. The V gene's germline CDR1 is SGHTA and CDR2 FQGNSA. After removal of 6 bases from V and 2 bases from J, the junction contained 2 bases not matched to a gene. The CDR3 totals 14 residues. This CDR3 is CASRAGGNTDTQYF. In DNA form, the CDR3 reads TGTGCCAGCAGAGCGGGAGGGAACACAGATACGCAGTATTTT. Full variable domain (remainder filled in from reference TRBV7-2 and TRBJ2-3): GAGVSQSPSNKVTEKGKDVELRCDPISGHTALYWYRQSLGQGLEFLIYFQGNSAPDKSGLPSDRFSAERTGGSVSTLTIQRTQQEDSAVYLCASRAGGNTDTQYFGPGTRLTVL.

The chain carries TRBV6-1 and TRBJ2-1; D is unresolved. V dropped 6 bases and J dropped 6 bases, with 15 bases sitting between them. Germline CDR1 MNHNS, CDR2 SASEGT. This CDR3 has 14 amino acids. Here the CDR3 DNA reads TGTGCCAGCAGCCGAACCGATTATTTCAATGAGCAGTTCTTC. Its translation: CASSRTDYFNEQFF.

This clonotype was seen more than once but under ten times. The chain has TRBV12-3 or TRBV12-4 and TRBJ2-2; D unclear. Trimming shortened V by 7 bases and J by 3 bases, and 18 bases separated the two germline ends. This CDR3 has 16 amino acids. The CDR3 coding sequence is TGTGCCAGCACTCTAAGGGAAGAGTCGCACACCGGGGAGCTGTTTTTT. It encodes CASTLREESHTGELFF.

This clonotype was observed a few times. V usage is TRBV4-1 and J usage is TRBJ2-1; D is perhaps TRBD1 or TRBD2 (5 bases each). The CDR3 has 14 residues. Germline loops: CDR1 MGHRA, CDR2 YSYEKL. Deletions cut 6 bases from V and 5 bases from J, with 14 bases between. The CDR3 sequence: CASRKGIANNEQFF. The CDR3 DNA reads TGCGCCAGCAGAAAGGGGATAGCGAACAATGAGCAGTTCTTC.

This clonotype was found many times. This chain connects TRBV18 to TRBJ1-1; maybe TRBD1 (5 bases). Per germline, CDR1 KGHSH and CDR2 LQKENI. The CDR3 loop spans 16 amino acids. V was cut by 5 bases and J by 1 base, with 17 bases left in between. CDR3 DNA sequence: TGTGCCAGCTCAGACTCCGAGGGACTCCCGAACACTGAAGCTTTCTTT. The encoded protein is CASSDSEGLPNTEAFF.

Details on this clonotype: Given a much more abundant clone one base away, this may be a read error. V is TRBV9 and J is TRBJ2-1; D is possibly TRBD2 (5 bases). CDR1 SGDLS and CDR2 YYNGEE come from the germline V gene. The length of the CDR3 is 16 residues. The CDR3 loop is CANSGEWESSYNEQFF. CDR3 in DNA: TGTGCCAACAGCGGAGAGTGGGAAAGCTCCTACAATGAGCAGTTCTTC.

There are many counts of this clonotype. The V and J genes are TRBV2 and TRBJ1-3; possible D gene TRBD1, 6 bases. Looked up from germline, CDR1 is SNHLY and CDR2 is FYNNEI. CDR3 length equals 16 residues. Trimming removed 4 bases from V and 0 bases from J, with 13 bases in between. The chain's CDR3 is CASSVDSSPSGNTIYF. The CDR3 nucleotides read TGTGCCAGCAGTGTGGACAGTTCGCCCTCTGGAAACACCATATATTTT. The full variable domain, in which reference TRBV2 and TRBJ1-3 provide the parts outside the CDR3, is EPEVTQTPSHQVTQMGQEVILRCVPISNHLYFYWYRQILGQKVEFLVSFYNNEISEKSEIFDDQFSVERPDGSNFTLKIRSTKLEDSAMYFCASSVDSSPSGNTIYFGEGSWLTVV.

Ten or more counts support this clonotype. CDR3 coding DNA: TGTGCCAGCAGCTCCCAGCCCGGGACTAGCGGGAGGATGGTCTACGAGCAGTACTTC. It encodes CASSSQPGTSGRMVYEQYF. The V gene is TRBV7-8, the J gene TRBJ2-7, with 15 positions matching TRBD2. Germline assignment: CDR1 SGHVS and CDR2 FQNEAQ. J was trimmed by 3 bases and V by 4 bases; bases with no gene match: 13. The length of the CDR3 is 19 residues. Combining the CDR3 with reference TRBV7-8 and TRBJ2-7 gives the whole variable domain GAGVSQSPRYKVAKRGQDVALRCDPISGHVSLFWYQQALGQGPEFLTYFQNEAQLDKSGLPSDRFFAERPEGSVSTLKIQRTQQEDSAVYLCASSSQPGTSGRMVYEQYFGPGTRLTVT.

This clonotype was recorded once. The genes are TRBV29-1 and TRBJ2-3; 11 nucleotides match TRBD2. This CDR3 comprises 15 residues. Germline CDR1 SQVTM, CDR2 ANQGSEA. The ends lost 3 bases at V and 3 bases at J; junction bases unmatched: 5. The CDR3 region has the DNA TGCAGCGTTGAGCCTAGCGGGAGGCAAACAGATACGCAGTATTTT. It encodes CSVEPSGRQTDTQYF.

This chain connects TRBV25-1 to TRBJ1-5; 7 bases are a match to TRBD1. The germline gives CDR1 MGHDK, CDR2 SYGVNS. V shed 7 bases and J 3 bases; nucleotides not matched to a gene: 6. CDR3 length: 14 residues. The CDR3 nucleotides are TGTGCCAGCAATGAGGACAGGCTCAATCAGCCCCAGCATTTT. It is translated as CASNEDRLNQPQHF.

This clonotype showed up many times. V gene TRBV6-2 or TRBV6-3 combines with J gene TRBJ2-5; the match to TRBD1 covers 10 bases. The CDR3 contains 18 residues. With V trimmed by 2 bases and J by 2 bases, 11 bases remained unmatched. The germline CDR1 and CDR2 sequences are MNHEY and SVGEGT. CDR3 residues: CASSYLGPGQGLQETQYF. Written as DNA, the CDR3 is TGTGCCAGCAGTTACCTCGGACCGGGACAGGGGCTACAAGAGACCCAGTACTTC.

The CDR3 reads CASIGQLNNEQFF. DNA of the CDR3: TGTGCCAGTATAGGACAGCTCAACAATGAGCAGTTCTTC. The J gene is TRBJ2-1, the V gene TRBV19, with a possible D match to TRBD1 (6 bases). Deletions cut 7 bases from V and 5 bases from J, with 12 bases between. The germline V gene has CDR1 LNHDA and CDR2 SQIVND (reference sequence). The CDR3 spans 13 residues.

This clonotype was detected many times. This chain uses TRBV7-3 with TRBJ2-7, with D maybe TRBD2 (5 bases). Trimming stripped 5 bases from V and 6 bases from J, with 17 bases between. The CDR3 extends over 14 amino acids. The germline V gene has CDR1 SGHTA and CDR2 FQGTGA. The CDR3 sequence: CASSKDLRGGEQYF. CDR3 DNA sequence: TGTGCCAGCAGCAAGGACCTACGCGGAGGCGAGCAGTACTTC.

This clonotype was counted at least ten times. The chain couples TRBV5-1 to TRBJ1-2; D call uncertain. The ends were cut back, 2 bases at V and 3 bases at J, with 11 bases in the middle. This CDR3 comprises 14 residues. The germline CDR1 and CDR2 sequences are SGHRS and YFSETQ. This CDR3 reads CASSLGDKDYGYTF. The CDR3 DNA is TGCGCCAGCAGCTTAGGAGACAAAGACTATGGCTACACCTTC. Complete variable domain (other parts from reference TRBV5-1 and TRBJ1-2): KAGVTQTPRYLIKTRGQQVTLSCSPISGHRSVSWYQQTPGQGLQFLFEYFSETQRNKGNFPGRFSGRQFSNSRSEMNVSTLELGDSALYLCASSLGDKDYGYTFGSGTRLTVV.

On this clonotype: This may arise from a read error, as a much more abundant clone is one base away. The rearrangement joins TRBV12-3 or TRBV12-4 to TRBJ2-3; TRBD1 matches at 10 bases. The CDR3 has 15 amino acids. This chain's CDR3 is CVSSLWTGGADTQYF. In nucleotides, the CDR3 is TGTGTCAGCAGTTTGTGGACAGGGGGAGCAGATACGCAGTATTTT.

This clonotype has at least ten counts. CDR3 nucleotide sequence: TGCAGTGCTAGAGTCCTAGCGGGAGTCACAGATACGCAGTATTTT. Residues: CSARVLAGVTDTQYF. The V and J genes are TRBV20-1 and TRBJ2-3, with TRBD2 matching over 10 bases. The germline CDR1 and CDR2 sequences are DFQATT and SNEGSKA (reference sequence). This CDR3 is built from 15 residues. Germline trimming cut 1 base from V and 2 bases from J; bases unmatched to any gene: 3.

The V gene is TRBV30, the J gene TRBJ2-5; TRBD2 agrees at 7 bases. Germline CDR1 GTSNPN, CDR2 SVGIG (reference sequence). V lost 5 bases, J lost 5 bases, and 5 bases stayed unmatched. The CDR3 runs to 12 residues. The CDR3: CAWGRGPETQYF. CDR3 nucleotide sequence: TGTGCCTGGGGGAGGGGTCCGGAGACCCAGTACTTC.

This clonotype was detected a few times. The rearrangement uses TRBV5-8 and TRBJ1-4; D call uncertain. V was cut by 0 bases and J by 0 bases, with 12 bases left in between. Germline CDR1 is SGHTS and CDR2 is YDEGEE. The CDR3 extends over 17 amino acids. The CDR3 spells CASSLDGIGATNEKLFF. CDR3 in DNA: TGTGCCAGCAGCTTGGACGGGATCGGCGCAACTAATGAAAAACTGTTTTTT. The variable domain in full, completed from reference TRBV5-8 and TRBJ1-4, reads EAGVTQSPTHLIKTRGQQATLRCSPISGHTSVYWYQQALGLGLQFLLWYDEGEERNRGNFPPRFSGRQFPNYSSELNVNALELEDSALYLCASSLDGIGATNEKLFFGSGTQLSVL.

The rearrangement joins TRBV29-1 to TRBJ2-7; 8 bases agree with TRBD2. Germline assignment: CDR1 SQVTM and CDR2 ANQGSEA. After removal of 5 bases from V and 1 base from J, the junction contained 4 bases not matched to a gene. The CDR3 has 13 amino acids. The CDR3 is CSVLSGSSYEQYF. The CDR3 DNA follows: TGCAGCGTTCTGAGCGGGAGTTCCTACGAGCAGTACTTC.

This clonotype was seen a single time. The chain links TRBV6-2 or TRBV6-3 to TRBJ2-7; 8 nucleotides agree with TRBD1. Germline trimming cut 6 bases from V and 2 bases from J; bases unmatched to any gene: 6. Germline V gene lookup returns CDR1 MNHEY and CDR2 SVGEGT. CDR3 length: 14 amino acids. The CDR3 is CASRTGTGTYEQYF. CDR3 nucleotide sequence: TGTGCCAGCAGAACCGGGACAGGCACCTACGAGCAGTACTTC.

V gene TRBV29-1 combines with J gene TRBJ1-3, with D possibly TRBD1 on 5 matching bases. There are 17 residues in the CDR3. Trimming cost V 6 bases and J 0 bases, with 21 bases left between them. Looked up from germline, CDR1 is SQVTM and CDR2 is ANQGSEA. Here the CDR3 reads CSVGLRDSALSGNTIYF. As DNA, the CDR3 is TGCAGCGTCGGCTTACGGGACTCAGCCCTCTCTGGAAACACCATATATTTT. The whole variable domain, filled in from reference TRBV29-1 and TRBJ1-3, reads SAVISQKPSRDICQRGTSLTIQCQVDSQVTMMFWYRQQPGQSLTLIATANQGSEATYESGFVIDKFPISRPNLTFSTLTVSNMSPEDSSIYLCSVGLRDSALSGNTIYFGEGSWLTVV.

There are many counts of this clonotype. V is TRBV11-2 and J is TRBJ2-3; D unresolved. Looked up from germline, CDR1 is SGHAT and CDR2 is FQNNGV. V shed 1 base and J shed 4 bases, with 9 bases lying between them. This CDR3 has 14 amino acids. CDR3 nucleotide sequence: TGTGCCAGCAGCTTAGGGTTAGCAGCAGATACGCAGTATTTT. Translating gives CASSLGLAADTQYF.

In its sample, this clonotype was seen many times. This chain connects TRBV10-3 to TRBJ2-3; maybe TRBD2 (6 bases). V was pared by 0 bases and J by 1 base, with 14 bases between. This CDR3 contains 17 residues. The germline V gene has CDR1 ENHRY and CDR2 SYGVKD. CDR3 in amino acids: CAISESIRGGGTDTQYF. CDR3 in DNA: TGTGCCATCAGTGAGTCGATAAGGGGAGGAGGCACAGATACGCAGTATTTT.

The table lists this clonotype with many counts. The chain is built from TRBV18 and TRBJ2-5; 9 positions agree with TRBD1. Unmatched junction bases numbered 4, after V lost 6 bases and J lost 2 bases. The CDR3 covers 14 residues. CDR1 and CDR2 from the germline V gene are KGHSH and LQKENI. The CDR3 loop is CASSGQGPQETQYF. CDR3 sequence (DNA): TGTGCCAGCTCTGGACAGGGGCCGCAAGAGACCCAGTACTTC.

The CDR3 here is CASSPPSGAWRTEAFF. Here the CDR3 DNA reads TGTGCCAGCTCACCACCTTCCGGGGCATGGCGGACTGAAGCTTTCTTT. The chain carries TRBV18 and TRBJ1-1, with a possible D match to TRBD1 (5 bases). V shed 0 bases and J shed 5 bases, with 16 bases lying between them. CDR1 and CDR2 from the germline V gene are KGHSH and LQKENI. CDR3 length equals 16 residues. The full variable domain, with the rest looked up from reference TRBV18 and TRBJ1-1, is NAGVMQNPRHLVRRRGQEARLRCSPMKGHSHVYWYRQLPEEGLKFMVYLQKENIIDESGMPKERFSAEFPKEGPSILRIQQVVRGDSAAYFCASSPPSGAWRTEAFFGQGTRLTVV.

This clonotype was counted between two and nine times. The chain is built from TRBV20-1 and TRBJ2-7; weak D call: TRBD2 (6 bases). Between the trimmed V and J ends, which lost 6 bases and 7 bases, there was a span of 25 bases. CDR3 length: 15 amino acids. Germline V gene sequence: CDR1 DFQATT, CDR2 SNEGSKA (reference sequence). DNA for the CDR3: TGCAGTGCCCGAACGCGGGGTTCCCACGCGCGGGAGCAGTACTTC. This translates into CSARTRGSHAREQYF.